This entry describes one T cell receptor beta chain. What it binds is not known. The authors reverse transcribed all of the isolated RNA, so sequencing captured expressed TCRB transcripts. Clones were read by immunoSEQ multiplex PCR, and TCRdb kept only the in-frame ones, dropping some. The sample records hundreds of thousands of clones, about 14% being singletons. This entry belongs to a study of beta chain features in type 1 diabetes. Broader study findings: In every one of the four CD4+ subsets, TCRB CDR3s were moderately but significantly shorter in Type 1 diabetes patients. Patients' naive, central memory and regulatory TCRB repertoires appeared more alike than those of healthy donors. Patients with type 1 diabetes carried fewer insertions and had more deletions at their VDJ junctions.

V gave up 8 bases and J gave up 0 bases; unmatched junction bases: 19. Germline V lookup: CDR1 SNHLY, CDR2 FYNNEI. This CDR3 has 19 residues. Sequenced sample: naive CD4+ T cells from blood. This clonotype originated in a man younger than 30 with type 1 diabetes. This rearrangement joins TRBV2 to TRBJ2-1, with 7 bases lining up with TRBD1. The chain's CDR3 is CASSFRDRSSVSSYNEQFF. The CDR3 region has the DNA TGTGCCAGCTCCTTCAGGGACAGATCTTCTGTGAGCTCCTACAATGAGCAGTTCTTC.